The 19 T cell receptor beta chains presented below share a single source sample, sequenced in a study of T-cell memory formation after mild COVID-19. TCRdb itself ran the 5' RACE reads through MiXCR, one entry per CDR3 protein. The table shows roughly 100,000 distinct CDR3 sequences, with roughly 15% occurring only once. The specimen was PBMCs or a T cell subset sorted from them (not recorded which). These receptors were obtained from a man between 18 and 35 years old who had mild COVID-19 (a few samples of this study predate the infection). Cell type and time point are not known.

The DNA for the CDR3 is TGTGCCAGCAGCTCCTGGGAGACCCAGTACTTC. This sequence encodes CASSSWETQYF. The genes are TRBV7-2 and TRBJ2-5; D unclear. Per germline, CDR1 SGHTA and CDR2 FQGNSA. The CDR3 is 11 residues long. V lost 4 bases and J lost 5, with 5 bases in between.

V gene TRBV28 combines with J gene TRBJ1-1; possibly TRBD1 for D (6 bases). Germline CDR1 and CDR2: MDHEN and SYDVKM. The CDR3 spans 14 residues. V was cut by 3 bases and J by 6 bases, with 14 bases left in between. The CDR3 DNA reads TGTGCCAGCAGTTTCGGGGGCGGTGGGGCTGAAGCTTTCTTT. Residues: CASSFGGGGAEAFF.

This chain connects TRBV5-1 to TRBJ1-6, with 7 positions matching TRBD1. The CDR3 is made up of 14 amino acids. V lost 3 bases to trimming and J lost 7 bases; unmatched junction nucleotides: 4. Germline CDR1 is SGHRS and CDR2 is YFSETQ. CDR3 loop: CASSYRGMNSPLHF. The DNA for the CDR3 is TGCGCCAGCAGCTACAGGGGAATGAATTCACCCCTCCACTTT.

This clonotype was seen ten or more times. The chain employs TRBV12-3 or TRBV12-4 and TRBJ2-7; 9 positions match TRBD1. V lost 4 bases and J lost 7; bases outside the gene matches: 5. The CDR3 extends over 13 amino acids. The CDR3 here is CASSSGTGREQYF. Here the CDR3 DNA reads TGTGCCAGCAGTTCCGGGACAGGGAGAGAGCAGTACTTC.

The genes are TRBV5-5 and TRBJ1-1, with no clear D. Deletions cut 3 bases from V and 5 bases from J, with 8 bases between. From germline, CDR1 is SGHKS and CDR2 YYEKEE (reference sequence). The CDR3 is 12 residues long. The DNA for the CDR3 is TGTGCCAGCAGCTCCCTAGGGACTGAAGCTTTCTTT. Translating gives CASSSLGTEAFF.

This clonotype has only a few counts. Here the CDR3 reads CASSLAGTLSYEQYF. DNA for the CDR3: TGTGCCAGCAGCTTAGCGGGGACCCTCTCCTACGAGCAGTACTTC. The rearrangement links TRBV7-6 to TRBJ2-7, with D perhaps matching TRBD1 or TRBD2 (5 bases each). Trimming removed 0 bases from V and 0 bases from J, with 9 bases in between. This CDR3 region has 15 residues. Per the germline V gene, CDR1 is SGHVS and CDR2 is FNYEAQ.

The gene calls are TRBV5-1 and TRBJ2-3; 12 bases line up with TRBD2. With 3 bases clipped from V and 5 bases from J, the junction kept 7 bases outside the gene matches. Germline CDR1 and CDR2: SGHRS and YFSETQ. This CDR3 contains 16 residues. CDR3: CASSSRLAGAGDTQYF. The CDR3 region has the DNA TGCGCCAGCAGCTCCCGACTAGCGGGGGCCGGAGATACGCAGTATTTT.

This clonotype occurred a few times. This chain uses TRBV20-1 with TRBJ2-7; D perhaps matches TRBD1 (6 bases). This CDR3 contains 15 residues. Trimming shortened V by 4 bases and J by 4 bases, and 20 bases separated the two germline ends. Germline V gives CDR1 DFQATT, CDR2 SNEGSKA (reference sequence). DNA of the CDR3: TGCAGTGCTACCCCCGGGGCCCTTCAGGGGTACGAGCAGTACTTC. This encodes CSATPGALQGYEQYF.

This clonotype has just a few counts. The V call is TRBV3-1, the J call TRBJ2-1, with a weak D call TRBD2 (6 bases). Trimming cost V 4 bases and J 2 bases, with 15 bases left between them. Germline lookup yields CDR1 LGHDT and CDR2 YNNKEL (reference sequence). The CDR3 consists of 16 residues. The CDR3 sequence: CASSRPGLAPYNEQFF. CDR3 bases: TGTGCCAGCAGCCGCCCGGGACTGGCTCCCTACAATGAGCAGTTCTTC.

This chain joins TRBV4-1 and TRBJ1-2; D is unresolved. V gave up 3 bases and J gave up 7 bases, with 9 bases separating them. The CDR3 has 12 amino acids. Germline CDR1 MGHRA, CDR2 YSYEKL. The CDR3 coding sequence is TGCGCCAGCAGCCACCCCATTGGTGGCTACACCTTC. Amino acid sequence: CASSHPIGGYTF.

The chain couples TRBV5-1 to TRBJ2-5; maybe TRBD2 (5 bases). The CDR3 covers 15 residues. Trimming stripped 2 bases from V and 0 bases from J, with 11 bases between. Germline-derived CDR1 and CDR2 are SGHRS and YFSETQ. The CDR3, as DNA: TGCGCCAGCAGCTTACTAGACACGTACCAAGAGACCCAGTACTTC. As protein: CASSLLDTYQETQYF. The variable domain in full, with the rest retrieved from reference TRBV5-1 and TRBJ2-5, is KAGVTQTPRYLIKTRGQQVTLSCSPISGHRSVSWYQQTPGQGLQFLFEYFSETQRNKGNFPGRFSGRQFSNSRSEMNVSTLELGDSALYLCASSLLDTYQETQYFGPGTRLLVL.

The J gene is TRBJ2-5, the V gene TRBV4-1, with D uncertain. CDR1 is MGHRA and CDR2 is YSYEKL in the germline V gene. This CDR3 region has 15 residues. V was pared by 1 base and J by 3 bases, with 12 bases between. CDR3 region: CASSQGVSFEETQYF. In DNA, the CDR3 is TGCGCCAGCAGCCAAGGCGTCAGTTTCGAAGAGACCCAGTACTTC.

This clonotype was observed a handful of times. This sequence joins TRBV5-1 and TRBJ2-5; D may be TRBD2 (5 bases). The ends were cut back, 0 bases at V and 1 base at J, with 10 bases in the middle. Germline CDR1 and CDR2: SGHRS and YFSETQ. This CDR3 is 15 amino acids long. CDR3 residues: CASSLGTRAQETQYF. DNA for the CDR3: TGCGCCAGCAGCTTGGGAACTAGAGCCCAAGAGACCCAGTACTTC.

The sample holds a few counts of this clonotype. The genes are TRBV7-8 and TRBJ2-4; D not resolved. Per the germline V gene, CDR1 is SGHVS and CDR2 is FQNEAQ. The V end was cut by 4 bases, the J end by 4 bases, with 5 bases between. This CDR3 spans 12 amino acids. CDR3 sequence reads: CASSSEKNIQYF. In nucleotides, the CDR3 is TGTGCCAGCAGCTCGGAGAAAAACATTCAGTACTTC. The whole variable domain, filled in from reference TRBV7-8 and TRBJ2-4, reads GAGVSQSPRYKVAKRGQDVALRCDPISGHVSLFWYQQALGQGPEFLTYFQNEAQLDKSGLPSDRFFAERPEGSVSTLKIQRTQQEDSAVYLCASSSEKNIQYFGAGTRLSVL.

There are many counts of this clonotype. The chain has TRBV7-9 and TRBJ2-1; TRBD1 might be the D (5 bases). V was clipped by 5 bases and J by 1 base, with 12 bases between them. In germline, CDR1 is SEHNR, CDR2 FQNEAQ (reference sequence). The CDR3 contains 15 residues. In nucleotides, the CDR3 is TGTGCCAGCAGCCCTAACAGGAGTTCCTACAATGAGCAGTTCTTC. Amino acid sequence: CASSPNRSSYNEQFF.

The sample holds a few counts of this clonotype. The chain links TRBV6-4 to TRBJ2-3; D might be TRBD2 (5 bases). Per the germline V gene, CDR1 is MRHNA and CDR2 is SNTAGT. Between the trimmed V and J ends, which lost 8 bases and 6 bases, there was a span of 15 bases. The CDR3 spans 13 residues. The CDR3 sequence: CASAGQPQDTQYF. The DNA of the CDR3 is TGTGCCAGCGCGGGCCAACCACAGGATACGCAGTATTTT.

This clonotype was observed a handful of times. J is TRBJ1-2 and V is TRBV6-4; 8 bases align to TRBD1. Unmatched junction bases numbered 7, after V lost 2 bases and J lost 5 bases. Per germline, CDR1 MRHNA and CDR2 SNTAGT. The CDR3 has 15 amino acids. The CDR3, as DNA: TGTGCCAGCAGTGACAATGACAGGGGCCCTTATGGCTACACCTTC. Its protein is CASSDNDRGPYGYTF.

J is TRBJ2-3 and V is TRBV12-3 or TRBV12-4; D not resolved. The CDR3 length is 13 residues. V was cut by 7 bases and J by 7 bases, with 15 bases left in between. The CDR3 is CASTWPGPNTQYF. DNA of the CDR3: TGTGCCAGCACCTGGCCGGGTCCCAATACGCAGTATTTT.

This clonotype has only a few counts. The chain carries TRBV6-2 or TRBV6-3 and TRBJ2-4; TRBD1 matches at 7 bases. The trim removed 6 bases at V and 4 bases at J, leaving 6 bases unmatched. The CDR3 runs 14 residues. In germline, CDR1 is MNHEY, CDR2 SVGEGT. The CDR3 DNA reads as TGTGCCAGCAGCCGACAGGGCGTAAAAAACATTCAGTACTTC. Its translation: CASSRQGVKNIQYF.